A single sample is the source of the 5 T cell receptor beta chains below, sequenced in a study of metastatic and nonmetastatic thyroid tumors. TCRdb re-clonotyped the PCR reads through MiXCR. Altogether 25,000 to 35,000 clones are present, roughly 30% being singletons, with the ten largest covering over 25%. No treatment of any kind had been given to any patient before thyroid surgery. Material: blood. The receptor source for this set is a female donor with papillary thyroid cancer or a benign thyroid nodule (not recorded which). Some clones in this sample may be carry-over from other donors' samples.

This clone showed up many times. A clone one base away is much larger, so this may be a read error. V is TRBV11-2 and J is TRBJ2-1; D unresolved. The CDR3 consists of 15 residues. The V end was cut by 5 bases, the J end by 0 bases, with 11 bases between. CDR1 is SGHAT, CDR2 FQNNGV, per germline. Here the CDR3 reads CASSPWFSSYNEQFF. The DNA for the CDR3 is TGTGCCAGCAGCCCATGGTTCAGCTCCTACAATGAGCAGTTCTTC. Based on the CDR3 plus reference TRBV11-2 and TRBJ2-1, the full variable domain is EAGVAQSPRYKIIEKRQSVAFWCNPISGHATLYWYQQILGQGPKLLIQFQNNGVVDDSQLPKDRFSAERLKGVDSTLKIQPAKLEDSAVYLCASSPWFSSYNEQFFGPGTRLTVL.

In its sample, this clone was seen many times. The genes are TRBV7-2 and TRBJ2-7, with TRBD1 matching over 8 bases. The CDR3 is 15 amino acids. V trimming: 5 bases; J trimming: 7 bases; junction bases outside the gene matches: 13. CDR1 and CDR2 (germline): SGHTA, FQGNSA. CDR3 amino acids: CASSRPGQVDQEQYF. The CDR3, as DNA: TGTGCCAGCAGCCGGCCGGGACAGGTAGATCAAGAGCAGTACTTC.

The rearrangement joins TRBV5-6 to TRBJ2-7; no reliable D call. Germline-derived CDR1 and CDR2 are SGHDT and YYEEEE. Trimming took 4 bases from V and 0 from J, leaving 5 bases between them. The CDR3 covers 12 residues. CDR3 sequence (DNA): TGTGCCAGCAGCCTTAGCTCCTACGAGCAGTACTTC. Encoded protein: CASSLSSYEQYF.

The chain employs TRBV20-1 and TRBJ2-3; TRBD2 matches 12 bases. The CDR3 totals 16 residues. Per the germline V gene, CDR1 is DFQATT and CDR2 is SNEGSKA (reference sequence). V lost 3 bases, J lost 1 base, and 5 bases stayed unmatched. This chain's CDR3 is CSARTSGRMGTDTQYF. The CDR3 DNA reads as TGCAGTGCTAGGACTAGCGGGAGAATGGGCACAGATACGCAGTATTTT.

The chain recombines TRBV7-3 with TRBJ2-7, with D perhaps matching TRBD1 (5 bases). CDR1 and CDR2 (germline): SGHTA, FQGTGA. V lost 0 bases to trimming and J lost 5 bases, with 14 bases between them. This CDR3 comprises 15 residues. The CDR3 region is CASSLTSQGPHEQYF. In DNA form, the CDR3 reads TGTGCCAGCAGCTTAACTTCGCAGGGTCCCCACGAGCAGTACTTC.